These 17 T cell receptor beta chains came from one sample sequenced in a study of untreated major depressive disorder. Assay: immunoSEQ multiplex PCR; the TCRdb copy retains only in-frame clones and omits some. The sample lists approximately 12,000 clones, about nine tenths occurring once. Study outcomes and limitations: Depressed patients' CD4+ T cells carried increased TRBV05-01 (Vbeta 5.1) usage versus control CD4+ T cells.

Their antigens are not known. The sample comprised CD4+ T cells from PBMCs. These receptors were taken from a man aged 25 to 40 with major depressive disorder.

Turning to this clone: At one end the junction does not follow the germline gene, possibly because of a read error. V is TRBV27 and J is TRBJ2-7; TRBD2 matches at 12 bases. CDR3 size: 12 residues. Germline CDR1 is MNHEY and CDR2 is SMNVEV (reference sequence). CDR3 loop: CASSFTSGGLFF. The CDR3 DNA sequence: TGTGCCAGCAGTTTCACTAGCGGGGGGTTGTTCTTC.

The rearrangement links TRBV6-1 to TRBJ1-2; 8 positions match TRBD1. This CDR3 has 14 residues. V was clipped by 6 bases and J by 3 bases; unmatched bases: 6. Germline loops: CDR1 MNHNS, CDR2 SASEGT. Written as DNA, the CDR3 is TGTGCCAGCAGACGACACAGGGGGGACTATGGCTACACCTTC. It codes for CASRRHRGDYGYTF.

This clone was observed a single time. This rearrangement joins TRBV6-1 to TRBJ1-5, with 8 nucleotides matching TRBD1. This CDR3 has 13 residues. J was trimmed by 8 bases and V by 7 bases; bases with no gene match: 7. Germline V gene lookup returns CDR1 MNHNS and CDR2 SASEGT. The CDR3 sequence is CASTRTGREPQHF. DNA for the CDR3: TGTGCCAGCACTAGGACAGGGAGGGAGCCCCAGCATTTT.

V is TRBV18 and J is TRBJ1-4; TRBD1 matches at 8 bases. V was clipped by 3 bases and J by 5 bases; unmatched bases: 5. CDR1 is KGHSH, CDR2 LQKENI, per germline. The CDR3 length is 15 residues. The DNA of the CDR3 is TGTGCCAGCTCACCTTCGGACAGGGTCAATGAAAAACTGTTTTTT. Translation gives CASSPSDRVNEKLFF. Variable domain in full (rest from reference TRBV18 and TRBJ1-4): NAGVMQNPRHLVRRRGQEARLRCSPMKGHSHVYWYRQLPEEGLKFMVYLQKENIIDESGMPKERFSAEFPKEGPSILRIQQVVRGDSAAYFCASSPSDRVNEKLFFGSGTQLSVL.

The chain employs TRBV10-2 and TRBJ2-7, with D maybe TRBD1 (5 bases). In germline, CDR1 is WSHSY, CDR2 SAAADI. The CDR3 runs to 13 residues. Trimming removed 5 bases at V and 4 bases at J, with 12 bases between. CDR3 region: CASSPQTAYEQYF. The CDR3 bases are TGCGCCAGCAGTCCCCAGACAGCTTACGAGCAGTACTTC.

V gene TRBV5-1 combines with J gene TRBJ1-1; weak D call: TRBD1 (6 bases). The V and J ends lost 4 bases and 4 bases respectively, with 23 bases between them. The CDR3 contains 17 residues. Germline values: CDR1 SGHRS, CDR2 YFSETQ. CDR3 coding DNA: TGCGCCAGCAGCCACAGGGATTCGGGTTTGGCGACCACTGAAGCTTTCTTT. Translating it yields CASSHRDSGLATTEAFF.

The chain uses TRBV5-1 and TRBJ2-3; 9 positions agree with TRBD2. This CDR3 is built from 16 residues. After removal of 4 bases from V and 6 bases from J, the junction contained 12 bases not matched to a gene. Germline V gene lookup returns CDR1 SGHRS and CDR2 YFSETQ. CDR3 bases: TGCGCCAGCAGCCGAAGGGAGCGGGGGGACGGCGATACGCAGTATTTT. The encoded protein is CASSRRERGDGDTQYF. The variable domain in full, with the rest retrieved from reference TRBV5-1 and TRBJ2-3, is KAGVTQTPRYLIKTRGQQVTLSCSPISGHRSVSWYQQTPGQGLQFLFEYFSETQRNKGNFPGRFSGRQFSNSRSEMNVSTLELGDSALYLCASSRRERGDGDTQYFGPGTRLTVL.

This clone showed up just a few times. The chain combines TRBV6-1 with TRBJ2-1; no clear D gene. From germline, CDR1 is MNHNS and CDR2 SASEGT. CDR3 length: 13 residues. V was shortened by 5 bases and J by 2 bases, with 7 bases between the two germline ends. The CDR3 DNA reads as TGTGCCAGCAGTCATGACACCTACAATGAGCAGTTCTTC. This codes for CASSHDTYNEQFF.

The CDR3 loop reads CASSPGGMDSPLHF. The DNA of the CDR3 is TGTGCCAGCTCACCGGGGGGTATGGATTCACCCCTCCACTTT. The chain has TRBV18 and TRBJ1-6, with a tentative D call TRBD1 (5 bases). CDR1 is KGHSH, CDR2 LQKENI, per germline. The CDR3 has 14 residues. Trimming removed 3 bases from V and 8 bases from J, with 11 bases in between.

This chain connects TRBV5-8 to TRBJ2-3; 13 positions agree with TRBD2. The CDR3 contains 15 residues. V lost 3 bases, J lost 3 bases, and 1 base stayed unmatched. Germline V gene lookup returns CDR1 SGHTS and CDR2 YDEGEE. CDR3 residues: CASSWGLAGTDTQYF. The CDR3 DNA follows: TGTGCCAGCAGCTGGGGACTAGCGGGGACAGATACGCAGTATTTT. Variable domain in full (rest from reference TRBV5-8 and TRBJ2-3): EAGVTQSPTHLIKTRGQQATLRCSPISGHTSVYWYQQALGLGLQFLLWYDEGEERNRGNFPPRFSGRQFPNYSSELNVNALELEDSALYLCASSWGLAGTDTQYFGPGTRLTVL.

The chain joins TRBV28 to TRBJ2-2; D is ambiguous. This CDR3 region has 13 residues. V dropped 8 bases and J dropped 1 base, with 8 bases sitting between them. Germline V gene data show CDR1 as MDHEN and CDR2 as SYDVKM. CDR3 sequence reads: CASFRMNTGELFF. The CDR3 DNA is TGTGCCAGCTTCAGGATGAACACCGGGGAGCTGTTTTTT.

CDR3 sequence: CSDQPRTGSREAFF. The CDR3 region has the DNA TGCAGCGACCAACCCCGCACAGGAAGCAGGGAAGCTTTCTTT. The chain is built from TRBV29-1 and TRBJ1-1, with D possibly TRBD1 on 5 matching bases. CDR3 size: 14 residues. V lost 7 bases and J 8 bases, leaving 23 bases between the germline ends. Germline CDR1 is SQVTM and CDR2 is ANQGSEA.

This chain links TRBV5-6 with TRBJ2-5; TRBD1 matches at 7 bases. CDR3 length: 15 residues. The junction had 7 bases not matched to a gene; V was cut back by 1 base and J by 4 bases. Germline lookup yields CDR1 SGHDT and CDR2 YYEEEE. This CDR3 reads CASSLTGAILETQYF. The CDR3 DNA reads TGTGCCAGCAGCTTGACAGGGGCTATATTAGAGACCCAGTACTTC.

The CDR3: CASRRFTISTDTQYF. The CDR3 nucleotides are TGCGCCAGCAGAAGGTTCACGATTAGCACAGATACGCAGTATTTT. The rearrangement joins TRBV5-1 to TRBJ2-3; D is ambiguous. CDR3 length equals 15 residues. Per the germline V gene, CDR1 is SGHRS and CDR2 is YFSETQ. V was trimmed by 5 bases and J by 0 bases, leaving 13 bases between them.

V and J are TRBV30 and TRBJ1-1, with D unclear. This CDR3 spans 15 amino acids. CDR1 is GTSNPN, CDR2 SVGIG, per germline (reference sequence). V shed 4 bases and J shed 1 base, with 16 bases lying between them. DNA for the CDR3: TGTGCCTGGATCCAACCGGGCAGGAAGAACACTGAAGCTTTCTTT. Protein: CAWIQPGRKNTEAFF.

This chain joins TRBV2 and TRBJ2-7, with D unresolved. CDR1 and CDR2 from the germline V gene are SNHLY and FYNNEI. This CDR3 is built from 13 residues. The V end was cut by 7 bases, the J end by 0 bases, with 10 bases between. The chain's CDR3 is CASNPLNSYEQYF. CDR3 nucleotide sequence: TGTGCCAGCAATCCATTGAACTCCTACGAGCAGTACTTC.

This chain links TRBV4-1 with TRBJ1-4; possible D gene TRBD1, 5 bases. Looked up from germline, CDR1 is MGHRA and CDR2 is YSYEKL. Trimming cost V 0 bases and J 8 bases, with 13 bases left between them. This CDR3 has 15 residues. CDR3 region: CASSQEGVWEEKLFF. CDR3 nucleotides: TGCGCCAGCAGCCAAGAAGGGGTTTGGGAAGAAAAACTGTTTTTT.